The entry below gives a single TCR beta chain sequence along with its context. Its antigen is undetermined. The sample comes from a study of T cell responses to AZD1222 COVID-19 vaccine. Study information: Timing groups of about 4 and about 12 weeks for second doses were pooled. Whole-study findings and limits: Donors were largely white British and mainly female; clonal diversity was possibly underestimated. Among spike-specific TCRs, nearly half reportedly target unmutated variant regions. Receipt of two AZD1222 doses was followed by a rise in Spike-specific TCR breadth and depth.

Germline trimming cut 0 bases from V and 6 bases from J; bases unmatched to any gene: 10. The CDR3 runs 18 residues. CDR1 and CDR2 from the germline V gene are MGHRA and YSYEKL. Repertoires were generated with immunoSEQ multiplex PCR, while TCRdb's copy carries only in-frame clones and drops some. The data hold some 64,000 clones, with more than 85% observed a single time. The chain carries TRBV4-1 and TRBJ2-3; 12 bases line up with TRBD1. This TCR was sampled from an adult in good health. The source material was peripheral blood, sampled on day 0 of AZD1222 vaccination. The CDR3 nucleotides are TGCGCCAGCAGCCAAGAAAGTCCGGGACAGGGGGCGCGGGATACGCAGTATTTT. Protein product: CASSQESPGQGARDTQYF.